The clone carrying this T cell receptor beta chain occurred a few times. Its specificity is not known. This entry belongs to a study of neurological immune-mediated disorders. Broader study findings: Multiple sclerosis was found to have the least TCR clonal expansion, below healthy controls, and HTLV-1-associated myelopathy the most.

The CDR3 runs 13 residues. Germline CDR1 and CDR2: SGHTA and FQGTGA. V was clipped by 5 bases and J by 1 base, with 7 bases between them. Over 180 million TCR-beta sequences from 15-18 subjects came from every sequencing run. TCRdb reanalysed the 5' RACE reads using MiXCR and keeps one entry per CDR3 protein. The table lists about 30,000 distinct CDR3 sequences, approximately 5.4% of them singletons, with around 1.9% in the top ten. The TCR sequence derives from a woman aged 50 to 60 in good health. The chain has TRBV7-3 and TRBJ2-3; D unclear. The sequenced material came from CD4+ T cells from blood. The CDR3 loop is CASSAHRTDTQYF. In nucleotides, the CDR3 is TGTGCCAGCAGCGCACACCGCACAGATACGCAGTATTTT.